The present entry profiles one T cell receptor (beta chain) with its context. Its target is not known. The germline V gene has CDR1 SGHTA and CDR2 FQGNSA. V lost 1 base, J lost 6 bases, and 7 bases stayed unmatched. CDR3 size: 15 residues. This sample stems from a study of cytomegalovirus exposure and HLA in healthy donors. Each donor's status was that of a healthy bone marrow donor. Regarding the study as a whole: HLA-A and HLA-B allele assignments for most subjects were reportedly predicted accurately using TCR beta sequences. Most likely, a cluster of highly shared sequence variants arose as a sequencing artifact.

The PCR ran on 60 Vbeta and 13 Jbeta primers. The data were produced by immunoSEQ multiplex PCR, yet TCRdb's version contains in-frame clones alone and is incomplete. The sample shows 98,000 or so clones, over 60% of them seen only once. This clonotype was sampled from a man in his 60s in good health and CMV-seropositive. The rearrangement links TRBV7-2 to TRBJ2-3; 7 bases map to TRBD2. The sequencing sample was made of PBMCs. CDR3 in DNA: TGTGCCAGCAGCTTAGTGGCCGTGGGGGGGGATACGCAGTATTTT. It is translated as CASSLVAVGGDTQYF.